This is a list of T cell receptor beta chains from one sample in a study of blood T cell repertoires in COVID-19. The assay was immunoSEQ multiplex PCR, and TCRdb's table has in-frame clones only and misses some. The table shows about 150,000 clones, with about 88% occurring only once. Sequencing was done on a sample of peripheral blood. These receptors all come from a human donor with COVID-19, enrolled during active disease. The donor label of this sample is uncertain. Both conserved end residues are part of each CDR3. Each record gives: D gene, clone size, J gene, V gene, CDR3 DNA, CDR3 protein. D genes are given only for firm matches. Where a row states a size, it is once, few, many or the class of an expanded clone; other rows omit it.

d_call: NA
clone_size: NA
j_call: TRBJ1-1
v_call: TRBV18
cdr3_nt: TGTGCCAGCTCAACTCTAGTCTGGGGGCAAGGGCGCGCTGAAGCTTTCTTT
cdr3_aa: CASSTLVWGQGRAEAFF

d_call: NA
clone_size: NA
j_call: TRBJ1-5
v_call: TRBV19
cdr3_nt: TGTGCCAGTAGTATCCCCCCGACGGGACTGGGTGTATCCCAGCATTTT
cdr3_aa: CASSIPPTGLGVSQHF

d_call: NA
clone_size: once
j_call: TRBJ1-3
v_call: TRBV5-4
cdr3_nt: TGTGCCAGCAGCTTGGACAGGGCGTCAGGAAACACCATATATTTT
cdr3_aa: CASSLDRASGNTIYF

d_call: NA
clone_size: once
j_call: TRBJ2-6
v_call: TRBV29-1
cdr3_nt: TGCAGCGTTGCCCCCCCACAGGACTCTGGGGCCAACGTCCTGACTTTC
cdr3_aa: CSVAPPQDSGANVLTF

d_call: NA
clone_size: NA
j_call: TRBJ2-1
v_call: TRBV10-3
cdr3_nt: TGTGCCATTCAGGGCAGCTCCTACAATGAGCAGTTCTTC
cdr3_aa: CAIQGSSYNEQFF

d_call: TRBD2
clone_size: NA
j_call: TRBJ2-1
v_call: TRBV7-6
cdr3_nt: TGTGCCAGCACCAGACTAGCGGGAGGGCCTAATGAGCAGTTCTTC
cdr3_aa: CASTRLAGGPNEQFF

d_call: NA
clone_size: NA
j_call: TRBJ2-2
v_call: TRBV3-1/TRBV3-2
cdr3_nt: TGTGCCAGCAGCGCAAACAGGGCTACCGGGGAGCTGTTTTTT
cdr3_aa: CASSANRATGELFF

d_call: NA
clone_size: once
j_call: TRBJ2-7
v_call: TRBV2
cdr3_nt: TGTGCCAGCAGTGATCAGATCTACGAGCAGTACTTC
cdr3_aa: CASSDQIYEQYF

d_call: NA
clone_size: NA
j_call: TRBJ1-3
v_call: TRBV4-2
cdr3_nt: TGTGCCAGCAGCCAAGTCGGCAGGGCTGGAAACACCATATATTTT
cdr3_aa: CASSQVGRAGNTIYF

d_call: TRBD1
clone_size: once
j_call: TRBJ1-1
v_call: TRBV2
cdr3_nt: TGTGCCAGCAGTGCCGGGACAGGGAGGGGGGACACTGAAGCTTTCTTT
cdr3_aa: CASSAGTGRGDTEAFF

d_call: NA
clone_size: many
j_call: TRBJ1-4
v_call: TRBV4-2
cdr3_nt: TGTGCCAGCAGCCCCGGACAGCCCTCTGAAAAACTGTTTTTT
cdr3_aa: CASSPGQPSEKLFF

d_call: NA
clone_size: few
j_call: TRBJ2-3
v_call: TRBV27
cdr3_nt: TGTGCCAGCAGTCTCCGGGACAATCGCGATACGCAGTATTTT
cdr3_aa: CASSLRDNRDTQYF

d_call: TRBD1
clone_size: once
j_call: TRBJ1-1
v_call: TRBV5-1
cdr3_nt: TGCGCCAGCAGCTTTGGGAACAGGGGTAACACTGAAGCTTTCTTT
cdr3_aa: CASSFGNRGNTEAFF

d_call: TRBD2
clone_size: NA
j_call: TRBJ2-2
v_call: TRBV7-2
cdr3_nt: TGTGCCAGCAGCTTGGCACAGCGGGGGAACACCGGGGAGCTGTTTTTT
cdr3_aa: CASSLAQRGNTGELFF

d_call: NA
clone_size: NA
j_call: TRBJ1-6
v_call: TRBV7-9
cdr3_nt: TGTGCCAGCAGTGGGCCTTGGGATAATTCACCCCTCCACTTT
cdr3_aa: CASSGPWDNSPLHF

d_call: NA
clone_size: NA
j_call: TRBJ2-3
v_call: TRBV2
cdr3_nt: TGTGCCAGCAGTGAATCCGGGAAGGATACGCAGTATTTT
cdr3_aa: CASSESGKDTQYF

d_call: TRBD1
clone_size: NA
j_call: TRBJ1-5
v_call: TRBV24-1
cdr3_nt: TGTGCCACCACAGGGACAGGGGTGATTATGGATCAGCCCCAGCATTTT
cdr3_aa: CATTGTGVIMDQPQHF

d_call: TRBD1
clone_size: NA
j_call: TRBJ1-5
v_call: TRBV10-3
cdr3_nt: TGTGCCATCGGAAGACAGGGGGAGGATCAGCCCCAGCATTTT
cdr3_aa: CAIGRQGEDQPQHF

d_call: TRBD1
clone_size: NA
j_call: TRBJ2-4
v_call: TRBV7-9
cdr3_nt: TGTGCCAGCAGCAGAGACAGGGTCAAAAACATTCAGTACTTC
cdr3_aa: CASSRDRVKNIQYF

d_call: NA
clone_size: NA
j_call: TRBJ1-1
v_call: TRBV4-1
cdr3_nt: TGCGCCAGCAGCCAAGTGGAGCGGGACGGTGGCGACACTGAAGCTTTCTTT
cdr3_aa: CASSQVERDGGDTEAFF

d_call: NA
clone_size: NA
j_call: TRBJ1-2
v_call: TRBV19
cdr3_nt: TGTGCCAGTAGTATAGGAGGGCAGATGTTGATAAGGTCGGGCTACACCTTC
cdr3_aa: CASSIGGQMLIRSGYTF

d_call: NA
clone_size: NA
j_call: TRBJ2-5
v_call: TRBV18
cdr3_nt: TGTGCCAGCTCACCCCCTGAAGAGACCCAGTACTTC
cdr3_aa: CASSPPEETQYF

d_call: NA
clone_size: once
j_call: TRBJ2-7
v_call: TRBV6-5
cdr3_nt: TGTGCCAGCAGTCACCCTCGCCGAGCCTCCTACGAGCAGTACTTC
cdr3_aa: CASSHPRRASYEQYF

d_call: NA
clone_size: NA
j_call: TRBJ2-2
v_call: TRBV12-3/TRBV12-4
cdr3_nt: TGTGCCAGCAGGACAGGGAACACCGGGGAGCTGTTTTTT
cdr3_aa: CASRTGNTGELFF

d_call: TRBD1
clone_size: NA
j_call: TRBJ2-7
v_call: TRBV4-1
cdr3_nt: TGCGCCAGCAGCCCCCGAAGGGCAGGGGGTTCCTTCTACGAGCAGTACTTC
cdr3_aa: CASSPRRAGGSFYEQYF

d_call: TRBD1
clone_size: NA
j_call: TRBJ1-2
v_call: TRBV9
cdr3_nt: TGTGCCAGCAGCGTTCGGGACAGGGAGAACTATGGCTACACCTTC
cdr3_aa: CASSVRDRENYGYTF

d_call: NA
clone_size: NA
j_call: TRBJ2-7
v_call: TRBV7-2
cdr3_nt: TGTGCCAGCAGCTTTACTTACTCCTACGAGCAGTACTTC
cdr3_aa: CASSFTYSYEQYF

d_call: NA
clone_size: few
j_call: TRBJ1-2
v_call: TRBV2
cdr3_nt: TGTGCCAGCTGGAGGGGTTTTAACTATGGCTACACCTTC
cdr3_aa: CASWRGFNYGYTF

d_call: NA
clone_size: NA
j_call: TRBJ2-7
v_call: TRBV6-5
cdr3_nt: TGTGCCAGCAGTTCAACCGGGACTCTCTCCTACGAGCAGTACTTC
cdr3_aa: CASSSTGTLSYEQYF

d_call: TRBD1
clone_size: few
j_call: TRBJ2-1
v_call: TRBV19
cdr3_nt: TGTGCCAGTAGTACCCGGACAGGTTCCTACAATGAGCAGTTCTTC
cdr3_aa: CASSTRTGSYNEQFF